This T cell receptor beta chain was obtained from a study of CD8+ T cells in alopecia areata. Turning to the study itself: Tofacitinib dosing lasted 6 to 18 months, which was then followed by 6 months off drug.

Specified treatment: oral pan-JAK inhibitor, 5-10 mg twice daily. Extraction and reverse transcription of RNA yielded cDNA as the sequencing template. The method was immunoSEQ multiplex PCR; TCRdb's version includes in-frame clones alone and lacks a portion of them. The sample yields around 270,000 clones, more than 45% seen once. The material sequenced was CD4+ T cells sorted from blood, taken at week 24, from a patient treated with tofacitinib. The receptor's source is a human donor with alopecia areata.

This CDR3 is CASSPPTGGKETQYF. CDR3 coding DNA: TGTGCCAGCTCACCACCCACAGGGGGAAAAGAGACCCAGTACTTC. The rearrangement uses TRBV18 and TRBJ2-5; 8 positions match TRBD1. Trimming at V came to 0 bases and at J to 3 bases, leaving 3 bases not matched to a gene. Looked up from germline, CDR1 is KGHSH and CDR2 is LQKENI. This CDR3 comprises 15 residues.